This T cell receptor beta chain was retrieved from a study of blood T cell repertoires in COVID-19. Study-wide background: Donors in the United States, Italy and Spain gave samples during acute or convalescent COVID-19.

Libraries were prepared by immunoSEQ multiplex PCR; TCRdb keeps only in-frame clonotypes and omits some of them. The sample yields 95,000 to 120,000 clones, about 88% seen once. Trimming left V 2 bases short and J 2 bases short, with 9 bases between. Germline V gene lookup returns CDR1 SGHTA and CDR2 FQGNSA. The CDR3 contains 14 residues. The TCR sequence derives from a man between 40 and 49 years old with acute or convalescent COVID-19. The chain carries TRBV7-2 and TRBJ1-2; D possibly corresponds to TRBD1 (5 bases). The material sequenced was peripheral blood. The CDR3 reads CASSLRGGNYGYTF. CDR3 coding DNA: TGTGCCAGCAGCTTAAGGGGTGGCAACTATGGCTACACCTTC.